This TCR beta chain was identified during a study of Ad26.COV2.S vaccination and SARS-CoV-2 variants. CDR3 length equals 14 residues. Germline assignment: CDR1 SGHRS and CDR2 YFSETQ. With 3 bases clipped from V and 8 bases from J, the junction kept 6 bases outside the gene matches. The treatment denotes: roughly 19 received Ad26.COV2.S at low or high dose, single or two shots; roughly five received placebo; per-sample allocation not given. The study sampled participants on day 63 after the first vaccine or placebo injection. The method was immunoSEQ multiplex PCR; TCRdb's version includes in-frame clones alone and lacks a portion of them. The profile shows about 350,000 clones, approximately 90% of them singletons.

The TCR comes from a person between 18 and 60 years old who received the Ad26.COV2.S COVID-19 vaccine or a placebo. The specimen was peripheral blood, collected in a trial of Ad26.COV2.S vaccine versus placebo. The V and J genes are TRBV5-1 and TRBJ1-4; 8 bases match TRBD1. The CDR3 sequence: CASSSGTGREKLFF. The CDR3 nucleotides read TGCGCCAGCAGCTCCGGGACAGGACGGGAAAAACTGTTTTTT.